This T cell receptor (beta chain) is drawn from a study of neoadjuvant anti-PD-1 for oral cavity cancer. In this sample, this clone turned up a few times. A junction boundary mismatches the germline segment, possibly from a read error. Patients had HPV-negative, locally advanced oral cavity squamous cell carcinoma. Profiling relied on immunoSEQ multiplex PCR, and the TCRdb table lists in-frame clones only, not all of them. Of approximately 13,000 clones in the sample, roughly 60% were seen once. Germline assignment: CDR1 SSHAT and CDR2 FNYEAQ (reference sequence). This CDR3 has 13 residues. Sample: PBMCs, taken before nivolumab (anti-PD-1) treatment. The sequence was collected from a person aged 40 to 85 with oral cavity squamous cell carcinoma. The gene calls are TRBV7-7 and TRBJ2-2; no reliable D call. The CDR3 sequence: CASSLDLAGELFF. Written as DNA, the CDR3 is TGTGCTAGCAGCTTAGACCTCGCCGGGGAGCTGTTTTTT.